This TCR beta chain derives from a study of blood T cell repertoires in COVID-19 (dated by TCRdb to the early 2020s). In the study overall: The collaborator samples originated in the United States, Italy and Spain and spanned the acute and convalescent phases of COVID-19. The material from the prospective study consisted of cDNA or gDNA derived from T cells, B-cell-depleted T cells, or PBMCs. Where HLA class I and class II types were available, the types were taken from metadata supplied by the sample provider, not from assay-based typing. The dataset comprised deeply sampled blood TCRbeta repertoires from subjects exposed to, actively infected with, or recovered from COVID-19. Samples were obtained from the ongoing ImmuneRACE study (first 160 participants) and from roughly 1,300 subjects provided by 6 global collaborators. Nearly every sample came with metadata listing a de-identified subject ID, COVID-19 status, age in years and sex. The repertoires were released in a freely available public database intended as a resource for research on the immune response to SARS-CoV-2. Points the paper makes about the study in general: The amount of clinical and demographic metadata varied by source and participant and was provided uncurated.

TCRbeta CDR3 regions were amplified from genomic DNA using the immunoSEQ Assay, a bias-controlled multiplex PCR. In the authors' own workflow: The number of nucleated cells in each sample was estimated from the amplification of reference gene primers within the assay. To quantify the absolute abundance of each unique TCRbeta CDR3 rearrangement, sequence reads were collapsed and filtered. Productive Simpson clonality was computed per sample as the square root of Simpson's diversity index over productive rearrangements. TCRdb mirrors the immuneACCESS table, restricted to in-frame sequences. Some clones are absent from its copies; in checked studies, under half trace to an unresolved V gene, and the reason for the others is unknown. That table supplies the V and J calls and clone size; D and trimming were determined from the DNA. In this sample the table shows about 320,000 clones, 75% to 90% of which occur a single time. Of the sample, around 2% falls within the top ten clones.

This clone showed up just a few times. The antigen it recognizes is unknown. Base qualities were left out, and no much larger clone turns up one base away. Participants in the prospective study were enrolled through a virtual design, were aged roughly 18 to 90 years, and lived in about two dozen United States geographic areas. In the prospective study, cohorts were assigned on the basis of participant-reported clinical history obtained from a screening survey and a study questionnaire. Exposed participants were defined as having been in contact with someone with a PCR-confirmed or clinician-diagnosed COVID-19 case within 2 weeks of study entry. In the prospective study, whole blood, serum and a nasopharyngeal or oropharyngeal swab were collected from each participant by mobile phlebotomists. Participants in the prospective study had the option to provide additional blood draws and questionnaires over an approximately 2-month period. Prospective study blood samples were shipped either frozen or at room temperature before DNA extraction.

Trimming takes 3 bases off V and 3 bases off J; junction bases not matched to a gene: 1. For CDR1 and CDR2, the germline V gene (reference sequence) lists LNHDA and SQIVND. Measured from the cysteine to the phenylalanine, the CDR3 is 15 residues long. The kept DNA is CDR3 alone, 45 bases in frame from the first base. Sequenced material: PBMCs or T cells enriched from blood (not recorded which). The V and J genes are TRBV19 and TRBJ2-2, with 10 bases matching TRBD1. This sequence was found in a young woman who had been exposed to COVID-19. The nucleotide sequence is TGTGCCAGTAGTATGGGACAGGGGTACACCGGGGAGCTGTTTTTT. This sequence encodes CASSMGQGYTGELFF.